This T cell receptor (beta chain) was found in a study of cytomegalovirus exposure and HLA in healthy donors. The CDR3 sequence is 15 residues long. The V gene end was trimmed by 6 bases and the J gene end by 5 bases; junction bases not matched to a gene: 11. Germline V lookup: CDR1 MNHNS, CDR2 SASEGT. Points from the study as a whole: Cytomegalovirus-associated TCR beta chains were listed, numbering 150 to 200. The TCR clusters that emerged in the first cohort tended, a later analysis found, to co-occur in the approximately 120 validation repertoires. In vitro assays verified that three CMV-associated chains recognized CMV antigens specifically. The dataset shows that most TCR sequences were rare, while some public TCRs occurred in many donors.

A word on this clone: The antigen is not known.

TCRdb's table, derived via immunoSEQ multiplex PCR, lists solely in-frame clones and lacks some. The sample has 99,000 or so clones, around 83% seen once. The clonotype was recovered from a woman aged 18-29 years in good health and CMV-seropositive. This chain uses TRBV6-1 with TRBJ1-2, with 8 bases aligning to TRBD1. The sequencing input was PBMCs. The CDR3 DNA sequence: TGTGCCAGCAGAGACGCCGGACAGGGACGTTATGGCTACACCTTC. Amino acids: CASRDAGQGRYGYTF.